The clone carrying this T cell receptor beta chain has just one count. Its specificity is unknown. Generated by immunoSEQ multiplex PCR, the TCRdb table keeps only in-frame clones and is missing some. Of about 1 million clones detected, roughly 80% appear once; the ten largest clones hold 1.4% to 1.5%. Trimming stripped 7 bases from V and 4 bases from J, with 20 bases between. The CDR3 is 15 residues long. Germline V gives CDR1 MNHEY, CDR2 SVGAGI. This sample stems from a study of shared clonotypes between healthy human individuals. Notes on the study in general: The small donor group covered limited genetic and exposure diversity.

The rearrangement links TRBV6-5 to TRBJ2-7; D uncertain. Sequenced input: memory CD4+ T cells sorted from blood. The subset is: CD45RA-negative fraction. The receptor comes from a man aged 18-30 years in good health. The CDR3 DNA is TGTGCCAGCATTGGTCCTAGGTCCCAGCGTTACGAGCAGTACTTC. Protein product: CASIGPRSQRYEQYF.